This T cell receptor (beta chain) was retrieved from a study of blood T cell repertoires in COVID-19. Looking at the study overall: Collection of acute and convalescent COVID-19 samples took place in the United States, Italy and Spain. Nucleic acid was either cDNA or gDNA, and it came from T cells, B-cell-depleted T cells, or PBMCs.

How the authors handled the data: Reference gene primer amplification in the assay estimated nucleated cell counts. Profiled with immunoSEQ multiplex PCR; TCRdb holds only in-frame clones, not every one. V and J calls and clone size come straight from that table; D and trimming were deduced from the DNA. The sample carries a few hundred thousand clones, 85% to 90% recorded once. Researchers sorted participants into cohorts using their self-reported clinical history. The CDR3 contains 16 residues. Germline assignment: CDR1 LGHNA and CDR2 YSLEER. V was clipped by 4 bases and J by 6 bases; unmatched bases: 10.

Sequenced: PBMCs or T cells enriched from blood (not recorded which). This clonotype was obtained from a woman in her forties or fifties in a cohort exposed to, infected with or recovered from COVID-19 (not recorded which). The chain has TRBV4-3 and TRBJ1-4; 8 positions match TRBD1. CDR3 amino acids: CASSRDLWGQDEKLFF. Written as DNA, the CDR3 is TGCGCCAGCAGCCGAGACCTATGGGGACAGGATGAAAAACTGTTTTTT.